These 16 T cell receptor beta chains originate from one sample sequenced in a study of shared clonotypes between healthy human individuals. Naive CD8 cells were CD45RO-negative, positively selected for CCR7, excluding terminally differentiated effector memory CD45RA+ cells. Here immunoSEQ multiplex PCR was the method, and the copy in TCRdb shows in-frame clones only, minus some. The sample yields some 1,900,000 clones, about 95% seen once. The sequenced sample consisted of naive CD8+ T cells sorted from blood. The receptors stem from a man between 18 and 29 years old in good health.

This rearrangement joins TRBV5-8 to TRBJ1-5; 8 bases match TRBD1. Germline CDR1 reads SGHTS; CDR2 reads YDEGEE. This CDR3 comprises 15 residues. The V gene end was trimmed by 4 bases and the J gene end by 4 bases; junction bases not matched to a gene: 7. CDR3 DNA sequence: TGTGCCAGCAGCCCGGCAGGGGGCTGGAATCAGCCCCAGCATTTT. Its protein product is CASSPAGGWNQPQHF.

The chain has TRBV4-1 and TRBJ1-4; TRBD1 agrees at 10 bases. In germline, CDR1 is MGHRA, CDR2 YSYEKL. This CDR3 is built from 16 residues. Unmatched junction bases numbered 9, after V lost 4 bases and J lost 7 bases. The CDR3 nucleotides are TGCGCCAGCAGCCCCCGGGTGGGACAGGGGACTGAAAAACTGTTTTTT. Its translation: CASSPRVGQGTEKLFF.

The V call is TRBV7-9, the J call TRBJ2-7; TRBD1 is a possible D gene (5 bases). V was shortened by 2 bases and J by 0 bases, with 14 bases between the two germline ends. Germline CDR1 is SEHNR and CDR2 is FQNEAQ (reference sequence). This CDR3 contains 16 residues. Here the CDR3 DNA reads TGTGCCAGCAGCTTAAGCCCCGCAGGGCCCTCCTACGAGCAGTACTTC. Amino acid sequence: CASSLSPAGPSYEQYF.

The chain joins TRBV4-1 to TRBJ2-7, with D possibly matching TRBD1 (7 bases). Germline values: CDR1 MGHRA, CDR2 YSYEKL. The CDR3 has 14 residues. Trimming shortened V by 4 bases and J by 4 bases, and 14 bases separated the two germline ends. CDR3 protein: CASSRAPGGYEQYF. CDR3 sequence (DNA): TGCGCCAGCAGCCGGGCGCCAGGGGGGTACGAGCAGTACTTC.

The CDR3 here is CSVSTGPVYEQYF. In DNA form, the CDR3 reads TGCAGCGTCTCTACAGGTCCAGTCTACGAGCAGTACTTC. The chain links TRBV29-1 to TRBJ2-7; weak D call: TRBD1 (5 bases). The V gene's germline CDR1 is SQVTM and CDR2 ANQGSEA. The CDR3 has 13 amino acids. V lost 6 bases to trimming and J lost 3 bases, with 15 bases between them.

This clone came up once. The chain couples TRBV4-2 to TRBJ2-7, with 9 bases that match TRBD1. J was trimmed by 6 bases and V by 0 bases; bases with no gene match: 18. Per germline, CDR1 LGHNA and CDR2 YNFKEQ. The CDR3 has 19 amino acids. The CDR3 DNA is TGTGCCAGCAGCCAAGAGGGGACCTATCCGGGACAGGGAACCAGCGAGCAGTACTTC. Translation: CASSQEGTYPGQGTSEQYF.

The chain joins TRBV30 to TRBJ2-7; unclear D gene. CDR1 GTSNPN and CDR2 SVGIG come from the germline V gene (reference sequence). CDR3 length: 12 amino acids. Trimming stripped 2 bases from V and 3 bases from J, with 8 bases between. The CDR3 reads CAWSNLDYEQYF. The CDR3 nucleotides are TGTGCCTGGAGTAATCTAGACTACGAGCAGTACTTC. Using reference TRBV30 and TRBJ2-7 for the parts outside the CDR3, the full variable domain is SQTIHQWPATLVQPVGSPLSLECTVEGTSNPNLYWYRQAAGRGLQLLFYSVGIGQISSEVPQNLSASRPQDRQFILSSKKLLLSDSGFYLCAWSNLDYEQYFGPGTRLTVT.

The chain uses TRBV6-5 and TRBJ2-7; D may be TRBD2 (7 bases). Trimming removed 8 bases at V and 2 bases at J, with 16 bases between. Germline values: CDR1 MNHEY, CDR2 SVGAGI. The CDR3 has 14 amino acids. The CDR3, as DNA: TGTGCCAGCGGGTGGGGGGGGGCAACCTACGAGCAGTACTTC. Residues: CASGWGGATYEQYF.

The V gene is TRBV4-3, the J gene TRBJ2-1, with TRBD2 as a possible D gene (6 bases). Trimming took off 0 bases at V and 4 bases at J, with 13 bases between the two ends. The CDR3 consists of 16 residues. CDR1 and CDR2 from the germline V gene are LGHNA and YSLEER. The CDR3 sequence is CASSQDGAGPYNEQFF. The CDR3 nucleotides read TGCGCCAGCAGCCAAGACGGGGCGGGGCCTTACAATGAGCAGTTCTTC.

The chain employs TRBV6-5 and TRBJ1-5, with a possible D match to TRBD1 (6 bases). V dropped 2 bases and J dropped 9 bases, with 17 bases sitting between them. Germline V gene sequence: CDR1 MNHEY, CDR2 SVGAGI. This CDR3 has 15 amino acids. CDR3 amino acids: CASSYRPGVLWPQHF. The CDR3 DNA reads TGTGCCAGCAGTTACCGCCCAGGGGTCTTATGGCCCCAGCATTTT.

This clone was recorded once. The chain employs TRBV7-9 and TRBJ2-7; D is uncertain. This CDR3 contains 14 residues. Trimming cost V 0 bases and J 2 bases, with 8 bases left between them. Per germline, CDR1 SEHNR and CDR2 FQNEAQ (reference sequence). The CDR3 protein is CASSLALQTYEQYF. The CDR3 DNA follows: TGTGCCAGCAGCTTAGCGTTACAGACCTACGAGCAGTACTTC.

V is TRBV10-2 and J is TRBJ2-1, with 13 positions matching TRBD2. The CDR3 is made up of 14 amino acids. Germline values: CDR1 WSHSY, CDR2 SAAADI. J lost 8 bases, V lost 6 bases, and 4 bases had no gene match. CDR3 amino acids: CASSGLAGADEQFF. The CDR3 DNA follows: TGCGCCAGCAGCGGACTAGCGGGAGCCGATGAGCAGTTCTTC.

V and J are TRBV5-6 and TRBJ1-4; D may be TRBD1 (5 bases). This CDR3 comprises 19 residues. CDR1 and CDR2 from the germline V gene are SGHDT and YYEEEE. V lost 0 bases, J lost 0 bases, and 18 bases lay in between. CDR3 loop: CASSLAGVTIPATNEKLFF. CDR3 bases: TGTGCCAGCAGCTTGGCGGGGGTTACGATACCTGCAACTAATGAAAAACTGTTTTTT.

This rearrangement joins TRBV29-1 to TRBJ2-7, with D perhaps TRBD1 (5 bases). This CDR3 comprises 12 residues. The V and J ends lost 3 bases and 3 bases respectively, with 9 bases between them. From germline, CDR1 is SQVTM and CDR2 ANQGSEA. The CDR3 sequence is CSVEKDSYEQYF. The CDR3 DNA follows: TGCAGCGTTGAGAAAGACAGCTACGAGCAGTACTTC.

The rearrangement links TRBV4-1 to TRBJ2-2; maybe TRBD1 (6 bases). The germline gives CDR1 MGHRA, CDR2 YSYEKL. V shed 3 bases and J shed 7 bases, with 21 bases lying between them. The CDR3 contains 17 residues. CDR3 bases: TGCGCCAGCAGCCATTTAAACAGGGCAGCGAATAACGGGGAGCTGTTTTTT. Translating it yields CASSHLNRAANNGELFF.

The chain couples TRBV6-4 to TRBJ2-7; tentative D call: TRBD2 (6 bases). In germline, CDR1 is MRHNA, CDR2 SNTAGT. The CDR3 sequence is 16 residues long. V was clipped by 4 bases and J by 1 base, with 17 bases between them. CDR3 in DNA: TGTGCCAGCAGTGCCCATCCGGGACTCGGATCCTACGAGCAGTACTTC. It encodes CASSAHPGLGSYEQYF.